Presented here are 2 T cell receptor beta chains from one specimen sequenced in a study of TIL therapy for anti-PD-1-resistant metastatic lung cancer. This was the immunoSEQ v3 assay. Repertoires were generated with immunoSEQ multiplex PCR, while TCRdb's copy carries only in-frame clones and drops some. The sample lists 25,000 to 40,000 clones, roughly 69% occurring once. The time point: pre-treatment sample, taken before nivolumab and TIL therapy. The sequencing used blood, collected at baseline. The receptors were gathered from a woman aged 30 to 85 with non-small cell lung cancer.

This sequence joins TRBV6-1 and TRBJ2-7; 7 bases are shared with TRBD1. Germline assignment: CDR1 MNHNS and CDR2 SASEGT. The CDR3 loop spans 14 amino acids. J was trimmed by 5 bases and V by 7 bases; bases with no gene match: 11. The CDR3 region is CASTRPGTANEQYF. CDR3 DNA sequence: TGTGCCAGCACCCGCCCCGGGACAGCTAACGAGCAGTACTTC.

V is TRBV5-1 and J is TRBJ1-1; a possible D gene is TRBD1 (6 bases). V lost 4 bases to trimming and J lost 0 bases, with 19 bases between them. Germline assignment: CDR1 SGHRS and CDR2 YFSETQ. The length of the CDR3 is 17 residues. CDR3 region: CASSPGTPFRMNTEAFF. In DNA form, the CDR3 reads TGCGCCAGCAGCCCAGGGACACCGTTCAGGATGAACACTGAAGCTTTCTTT. The full variable domain, rest sourced from reference TRBV5-1 and TRBJ1-1, is KAGVTQTPRYLIKTRGQQVTLSCSPISGHRSVSWYQQTPGQGLQFLFEYFSETQRNKGNFPGRFSGRQFSNSRSEMNVSTLELGDSALYLCASSPGTPFRMNTEAFFGQGTRLTVV.